These 29 T cell receptor beta chains were sequenced from one sample in a study of blood T cell repertoires in COVID-19. The data were produced by immunoSEQ multiplex PCR, yet TCRdb's version contains in-frame clones alone and is incomplete. The repertoire holds 200,000 to 250,000 clones, with 85% to 90% as singletons. The sequencing input was peripheral blood. These receptors were obtained from a man aged 25-45 years with COVID-19, enrolled during active disease.

The chain couples TRBV6-1 to TRBJ1-3; D possibly corresponds to TRBD1 (5 bases). CDR3 size: 14 residues. V was trimmed by 3 bases and J by 4 bases, leaving 10 bases between them. CDR1 and CDR2 (germline): MNHNS, SASEGT. The CDR3: CASSDPGFGNTIYF. Here the CDR3 DNA reads TGTGCCAGCAGTGACCCAGGGTTCGGAAACACCATATATTTT.

The V and J genes are TRBV19 and TRBJ1-1; no clear D. Germline CDR1 reads LNHDA; CDR2 reads SQIVND (reference sequence). Trimming removed 9 bases from V and 1 base from J, with 15 bases in between. This CDR3 comprises 14 residues. CDR3 coding DNA: TGTGCCAGCAGGTACCGAGAAAGGAACACTGAAGCTTTCTTT. Its translation: CASRYRERNTEAFF.

Here the CDR3 reads CASSLLQGASYEQYF. For the CDR3, the DNA is TGTGCCAGCAGTTTACTACAGGGGGCCTCCTACGAGCAGTACTTC. This chain connects TRBV28 to TRBJ2-7, with 9 bases that match TRBD1. V gave up 2 bases and J gave up 0 bases; unmatched junction bases: 2. Germline loops: CDR1 MDHEN, CDR2 SYDVKM. The CDR3 extends over 15 amino acids. Looking up the rest from reference TRBV28 and TRBJ2-7 gives the full variable domain: DVKVTQSSRYLVKRTGEKVFLECVQDMDHENMFWYRQDPGLGLRLIYFSYDVKMKEKGDIPEGYSVSREKKERFSLILESASTNQTSMYLCASSLLQGASYEQYFGPGTRLTVT.

In its sample, this clone was seen once. This rearrangement joins TRBV3-1 (or the pseudogene TRBV3-2) to TRBJ2-2; perhaps TRBD2 as D (5 bases). This CDR3 is 15 amino acids long. V lost 4 bases, J lost 3 bases, and 12 bases lay in between. CDR1 and CDR2 (germline): LGHDT, YNNKEL (reference sequence). The CDR3 sequence is CASSPVRGYTGELFF. CDR3 bases: TGTGCCAGCAGCCCGGTACGGGGATACACCGGGGAGCTGTTTTTT.

The chain couples TRBV10-1 to TRBJ2-1; 10 bases line up with TRBD2. The CDR3 is 18 amino acids. The trim removed 0 bases at V and 0 bases at J, leaving 5 bases unmatched. The germline CDR1 and CDR2 sequences are WNHNN and SYGVQD (reference sequence). CDR3: CASSESVSGRCSYNEQFF. For the CDR3, the DNA is TGCGCCAGCAGTGAGTCGGTTAGCGGGAGGTGCTCCTACAATGAGCAGTTCTTC.

This clone came up once. The chain has TRBV24-1 and TRBJ2-1; TRBD2 matches at 9 bases. Germline V gene lookup returns CDR1 KGHDR and CDR2 SFDVKD. The V and J ends lost 9 bases and 9 bases, in that order; junction bases with no gene match: 14. CDR3 length equals 15 residues. CDR3 sequence: CATRPDSGRLGEQFF. In DNA, the CDR3 is TGTGCCACCCGCCCGGATAGCGGGAGACTGGGTGAGCAGTTCTTC.

The chain uses TRBV4-3 and TRBJ2-7, with TRBD2 matching 10 bases. The CDR3 consists of 16 residues. Trimming at V came to 0 bases and at J to 2 bases, leaving 4 bases not matched to a gene. Germline CDR1 is LGHNA and CDR2 is YSLEER. The CDR3: CASSQDSSGGAYEQYF. CDR3 coding DNA: TGCGCCAGCAGCCAAGATTCCAGCGGGGGGGCCTACGAGCAGTACTTC.

The chain uses TRBV19 and TRBJ2-7; maybe TRBD1 (5 bases). Trimming took 0 bases from V and 7 from J, leaving 16 bases between them. The germline V gene has CDR1 LNHDA and CDR2 SQIVND (reference sequence). This CDR3 spans 15 amino acids. CDR3 DNA: TGTGCCAGTAGTATAGATCGGGCCAGGGTAGGAGAGCAGTACTTC. Translated, it gives CASSIDRARVGEQYF. Supplemented by reference TRBV19 and TRBJ2-7, the full variable domain reads DGGITQSPKYLFRKEGQNVTLSCEQNLNHDAMYWYRQDPGQGLRLIYYSQIVNDFQKGDIAEGYSVSREKKESFPLTVTSAQKNPTAFYLCASSIDRARVGEQYFGPGTRLTVT.

The chain is built from TRBV18 and TRBJ1-1, with D perhaps matching TRBD1 (6 bases). This CDR3 is 16 amino acids long. V was clipped by 3 bases and J by 4 bases, with 18 bases between them. Germline V gene sequence: CDR1 KGHSH, CDR2 LQKENI. CDR3 DNA: TGTGCCAGCTCACCCCCCAGGACAGCTTCGGGCACTGAAGCTTTCTTT. This encodes CASSPPRTASGTEAFF. Full variable domain (remainder filled in from reference TRBV18 and TRBJ1-1): NAGVMQNPRHLVRRRGQEARLRCSPMKGHSHVYWYRQLPEEGLKFMVYLQKENIIDESGMPKERFSAEFPKEGPSILRIQQVVRGDSAAYFCASSPPRTASGTEAFFGQGTRLTVV.

V gene TRBV6-2 or TRBV6-3 combines with J gene TRBJ2-1; TRBD2 agrees at 12 bases. From germline, CDR1 is MNHEY and CDR2 SVGEGT. The CDR3 runs to 17 residues. J lost 2 bases, V lost 5 bases, and 7 bases had no gene match. CDR3 sequence reads: CASSPGLAGSTYNEQFF. The DNA of the CDR3 is TGTGCCAGCAGTCCGGGACTAGCGGGTTCTACCTACAATGAGCAGTTCTTC.

The chain has TRBV7-3 and TRBJ2-3; 11 nucleotides line up with TRBD1. From germline, CDR1 is SGHTA and CDR2 FQGTGA. This CDR3 has 16 residues. V lost 8 bases and J lost 6; bases outside the gene matches: 13. CDR3 loop: CASVGGGTGGSDTQYF. CDR3 nucleotide sequence: TGTGCCAGCGTCGGAGGAGGGACAGGGGGTTCGGATACGCAGTATTTT.

This clone has only a few counts. The CDR3 DNA sequence: TGTGCCAGAAGCCCAAGACAGGGGACGTGTTTTTGCTTCACCTTC. Its protein product is CARSPRQGTCFCFTF. J is TRBJ1-2 and V is TRBV5-3, with 8 nucleotides matching TRBD1. TRBV5-3 qualifies as an ORF whose function is uncertain. CDR3 length: 15 amino acids. J gave up 13 bases and V 4 bases, and 18 bases lay outside the gene matches.

This chain links TRBV7-9 with TRBJ2-2, with unresolved D. Germline values: CDR1 SEHNR, CDR2 FQNEAQ (reference sequence). The CDR3 extends over 17 amino acids. Trimming pared 0 bases from V and 0 bases from J, leaving 11 bases between. For the CDR3, the DNA is TGTGCCAGCAGCTTAGCAGTGACATACACGAACACCGGGGAGCTGTTTTTT. This translates into CASSLAVTYTNTGELFF.

The J gene is TRBJ1-6, the V gene TRBV3-1 (or the pseudogene TRBV3-2); D unresolved. Germline V gene lookup returns CDR1 LGHDT and CDR2 YNNKEL (reference sequence). V lost 4 bases and J 4 bases, leaving 8 bases between the germline ends. This CDR3 comprises 14 residues. The CDR3 is CASSRRQYNSPLHF. The CDR3 nucleotides read TGTGCCAGCAGCCGGAGGCAATATAATTCACCCCTCCACTTT.

V usage is TRBV7-8 and J usage is TRBJ2-1, with 9 positions matching TRBD2. The CDR3 has 16 residues. With 0 bases clipped from V and 15 bases from J, the junction kept 15 bases outside the gene matches. The germline CDR1 and CDR2 sequences are SGHVS and FQNEAQ. The CDR3 here is CASSLALGTSFSEGFF. The CDR3 DNA is TGTGCCAGCAGCTTAGCGTTGGGGACTAGCTTCTCAGAGGGGTTCTTC.

The genes are TRBV28 and TRBJ1-1; no firm D call. The CDR3 sequence is 14 residues long. Between the trimmed V and J ends, which lost 2 bases and 7 bases, there was a span of 14 bases. From germline, CDR1 is MDHEN and CDR2 SYDVKM. The CDR3 loop reads CASSLGAFRNEAFF. As DNA, the CDR3 is TGTGCCAGCAGTTTAGGTGCATTCAGGAATGAAGCTTTCTTT.

J is TRBJ2-1 and V is TRBV5-1, with 8 nucleotides matching TRBD2. CDR3 size: 14 residues. Per the germline V gene, CDR1 is SGHRS and CDR2 is YFSETQ. V was pared by 1 base and J by 5 bases, with 2 bases of the junction left unmatched. The CDR3 sequence: CASSLLAGHNEQFF. CDR3 DNA: TGCGCCAGCAGCTTGCTAGCGGGTCACAATGAGCAGTTCTTC.

This chain connects TRBV6-6 to TRBJ2-7; D is possibly TRBD2 (6 bases). Germline V gene sequence: CDR1 MNHNY, CDR2 SVGAGI (reference sequence). CDR3 length: 13 amino acids. The V gene lost 5 bases and the J gene lost 4 bases, with 12 bases spanning the gap. The CDR3 sequence: CASSPGTAYEQYF. The CDR3 nucleotides read TGTGCCAGCAGTCCCGGGACTGCATACGAGCAGTACTTC.

V is TRBV5-1 and J is TRBJ2-7; the match to TRBD1 covers 7 bases. V lost 0 bases to trimming and J lost 4 bases; unmatched junction nucleotides: 13. Germline loops: CDR1 SGHRS, CDR2 YFSETQ. The CDR3 covers 17 residues. CDR3 DNA: TGCGCCAGCAGCTTGGTGCCAGACAGGGTGAAATGGTACGAGCAGTACTTC. Translation gives CASSLVPDRVKWYEQYF.

Only one count was recorded for this clone. The V and J genes are TRBV6-5 and TRBJ1-3; D is ambiguous. Germline loops: CDR1 MNHEY, CDR2 SVGAGI. V was shortened by 2 bases and J by 4 bases, with 6 bases between the two germline ends. The CDR3 has 13 residues. The DNA for the CDR3 is TGTGCCAGCAGTTACCCTATGGGAAACACCATATATTTT. This encodes CASSYPMGNTIYF.

This chain connects TRBV7-3 to TRBJ2-1; TRBD1 is a possible D gene (6 bases). The CDR3 consists of 15 residues. In germline, CDR1 is SGHTA, CDR2 FQGTGA. Trimming left V 3 bases short and J 2 bases short, with 11 bases between. The DNA of the CDR3 is TGTGCCAGCAGCTTCCAGGGGTTGACCTACAATGAGCAGTTCTTC. As protein: CASSFQGLTYNEQFF.

This sequence joins TRBV27 and TRBJ2-2, with D possibly TRBD1 on 6 matching bases. The CDR3 spans 15 residues. The germline V and J ends were trimmed by 1 base and 4 bases, with 10 bases remaining between them. Germline assignment: CDR1 MNHEY and CDR2 SMNVEV (reference sequence). The CDR3 is CASSLWGLGTGELFF. DNA of the CDR3: TGTGCCAGCAGTTTATGGGGGCTTGGCACCGGGGAGCTGTTTTTT.

The chain joins TRBV5-1 to TRBJ1-4; D is uncertain. This CDR3 contains 15 residues. Germline loops: CDR1 SGHRS, CDR2 YFSETQ. Trimming removed 1 base at V and 3 bases at J, with 10 bases between. CDR3 sequence: CASSLYVGANEKLFF. CDR3 sequence (DNA): TGCGCCAGCAGCTTGTATGTCGGAGCTAATGAAAAACTGTTTTTT.

For the CDR3, the DNA is TGTGCCAGCAGGTACTCCGGGACTAGCGGGTTCACAGATACGCAGTATTTT. This gives the protein CASRYSGTSGFTDTQYF. This chain joins TRBV27 and TRBJ2-3; the match to TRBD2 covers 12 bases. Per the germline V gene, CDR1 is MNHEY and CDR2 is SMNVEV (reference sequence). The CDR3 sequence is 17 residues long. Trimming cost V 6 bases and J 2 bases; bases outside gene matches: 9.

The chain joins TRBV5-4 to TRBJ1-2; D not certain. V was trimmed by 5 bases and J by 1 base, leaving 12 bases between them. Germline V CDR1 and CDR2: SGHNT, YYREEE (reference sequence). The CDR3 is made up of 14 amino acids. The CDR3 loop is CASSSGKINYGYTF. CDR3 nucleotides: TGTGCCAGCAGTTCGGGGAAGATTAACTATGGCTACACCTTC.

The chain has TRBV18 and TRBJ1-3; 7 nucleotides match TRBD1. The CDR3 is made up of 14 amino acids. V shed 3 bases and J 6 bases; nucleotides not matched to a gene: 5. The germline CDR1 and CDR2 sequences are KGHSH and LQKENI. The CDR3 DNA follows: TGTGCCAGCTCACCGGGACAGAACTTAAACACCATATATTTT. Its translation: CASSPGQNLNTIYF.

V and J are TRBV11-2 and TRBJ2-7, with TRBD1 matching 9 bases. The CDR3 contains 13 residues. V dropped 7 bases and J dropped 5; count of bases not matched to a gene: 6. Germline loops: CDR1 SGHAT, CDR2 FQNNGV. CDR3 region: CASTGDRAHEQYF. The CDR3 nucleotides read TGTGCCAGCACCGGGGACAGGGCCCACGAGCAGTACTTC.

J is TRBJ1-5 and V is TRBV6-1; maybe TRBD1 (6 bases). Trimming shortened V by 3 bases and J by 9 bases, and 18 bases separated the two germline ends. The germline gives CDR1 MNHNS, CDR2 SASEGT. The CDR3 runs 15 residues. The CDR3 nucleotides read TGTGCCAGCAGTGAGGGGCTACAGGGATGGGGGCCCCAGCATTTT. Translated: CASSEGLQGWGPQHF.

The chain joins TRBV7-9 to TRBJ2-7, with a weak D call TRBD2 (6 bases). The V end lost 5 bases, the J end lost 6 bases, and 14 bases lay between the germline ends. CDR1 and CDR2 (germline): SEHNR, FQNEAQ (reference sequence). The CDR3 extends over 13 amino acids. In nucleotides, the CDR3 is TGTGCCAGCAGCGTAGGGACTCTATCCGAGCAGTACTTC. Its protein is CASSVGTLSEQYF.